This paragraph reports one T cell receptor beta chain. What this receptor recognizes is not known. Base-call qualities are not available, and no considerably larger clone is one nucleotide away. Using the deep immunoSEQ assay, TCR CDR3 regions were amplified from genomic DNA by multiplex PCR. Genomic DNA extracted from each cell subset was distributed evenly over all wells of several immunoSEQ 96-well plates, and each plate served as one replicate. For sorted subsets, each replicate PCR was loaded with 200 ng genomic DNA, equivalent to 30,000 or so T cell genomes. Purified libraries were quantified with a Qubit 3.0 fluorometer, sized on a Bioanalyzer 2100, and re-quantified with the KAPA Library Quantification kit. A separate single-read 150-cycle Illumina NextSeq 550 flow cell was used to sequence each immunoSEQ 96-well plate. Under the source paper's analysis protocol: Because the immunoSEQ output held only junctional sequences and lacked quality scores, the filtering could not match the filtering applied to full-length reads. Sequences were annotated with PyIR, a Python wrapper for IgBLAST v1.9, using IMGT germline references to assign V/J genes and CDR3. Any read was removed if the V/J assignment was weak (E-value above 1e-6), the CDR3 was missing, or the read contained stop codons, out-of-frame junctions, or ambiguous translated residues. V3J clonotypes were defined by identical inferred V gene, J gene, and CDR3 amino acid sequence. Percentage overlap between repertoires was computed as shared unique clonotypes divided by the size of the smaller repertoire. Repertoire richness was assessed with RTK rarefaction, the Chao1 estimator, and Recon v2.1 estimates of unobserved clonotypes. Generation probabilities for all TCRbeta clonotypes obtained by the gDNA method from several donors were computed using OLGA. This is the immuneACCESS table as TCRdb keeps it, with only in-frame sequences that have V and J called. A part of the clones is gone; compared with another copy, unresolved V genes explain less than half, and the rest is unexplained. The V and J calls and clone size were taken over from that table, and D and trimming were inferred from the DNA. For this sample the table gives 550,000 to 800,000 clones, of which roughly 91% were detected only once. Clones ranked in the top ten supply roughly 36% of the sample.

The donors were healthy, HIV-negative adults who had no recently reported acute infections or vaccinations. Every donor was a Caucasian adult living in Nashville, Tennessee, USA. CD8 memory samples were composed of magnetically selected CD45RO+ cells combined with CCR7-negative CD45RA+ effector memory (TemRA) cells. Blood was obtained by leukapheresis, after which PBMCs were separated by Ficoll-Histopaque density gradient centrifugation and cryopreserved in liquid nitrogen vapor phase. Analytical flow cytometry was used to check the purity and quantity of each magnetically sorted T cell population. Genomic DNA was isolated from every sorted fraction and measured by UV absorbance on a Nanodrop 2000c. The data belong to a study of shared clonotypes between healthy human individuals (dated by TCRdb to the early 2020s). About the full investigation: A couple of women and a few men aged 18 to 49 years were included in the cohort. For each donor, three plates each were used for CD4 naive and CD4 memory, two plates were used for CD8 naive, and one plate was used for CD8 memory. The study deeply sequenced blood TCR repertoires of 5 or 6 healthy adults to estimate repertoire size and the extent of clonotype sharing between individuals. Different laboratories and diverse techniques were used to prepare libraries and sequence TCR repertoires, to increase sequencing depth and limit assay-specific biases. Leukapheresis yielded between about 0.9 and 9 billion PBMCs per donor.

Reading the germline V gene gives CDR1 SGHRS and CDR2 YFSETQ. From the cysteine up to the phenylalanine, the CDR3 has a length of 15 residues. The entry retains the CDR3 DNA only, 45 bases that are in frame from base 1. Clipping removes 1 base from V and 6 bases from J, with 7 as the unmatched junction base count. Overall results and qualifications from the work: Compared with non-shared clonotypes, the clonotypes found in all four sorted-subset donors had higher generation probabilities. When a few donors were compared, the shared fraction of clonotypes was around 4.6% for naive CD4, 3.5% to 4% for naive CD8, about 2.4% for memory CD4, and 0.3% to 0.5% for memory CD8. Based on pairwise subsampling, the degree of clonotype sharing among donors was expected to be affected by sequencing depth. The small number of donors limited the genetic and exposure-history diversity represented. Rarefaction of sorted-subset datasets indicated incomplete sequencing despite the large sequencing depth. Naive subsets generally had larger estimated clonotype richness than memory subsets did. Sampling was limited to blood, and TCR repertoires in tissue likely differ from TCR repertoires in blood.

This sequence uses TRBV5-1 and TRBJ2-1; TRBD1 fits 7 bases in the junction. The sequence derives from a man between 18 and 29 years old in good health. Some clones in this sample may be carry-over from other donors' samples. Sequencing input: memory CD8+ T cells from PBMCs. Explained via the paper, the cell subset or site label denotes: CD45RO+ cells pooled with CCR7-negative TemRA cells. The CDR3 protein: CASSLIRTGGNEQFF. The nucleotide sequence is TGCGCCAGCAGCTTGATCCGGACAGGTGGCAATGAGCAGTTCTTC.